Shown below are 29 T cell receptor beta chains from a single sample sequenced in a study of T cells in Graves' hyperthyroidism and ophthalmopathy. TCR beta CDR3 regions were amplified from RNA. TCR CDR3 underwent first-round RT-PCR with the HTBI primer set. TCRdb passed the multiplex PCR reads through MiXCR, listing each CDR3 protein once. Here the sample spans some 600,000 distinct CDR3 sequences, approximately 15% being singletons. The specimen was blood. The receptors here all came from a woman aged 25 to 39 with Graves' hyperthyroidism that later progressed to Graves' ophthalmopathy.

This clonotype turned up a few times. This sequence joins TRBV29-1 and TRBJ2-1; D is unresolved. Germline V gene data show CDR1 as SQVTM and CDR2 as ANQGSEA. The CDR3 is made up of 13 amino acids. The ends were cut back, 1 base at V and 5 bases at J, with 9 bases in the middle. DNA of the CDR3: TGCAGCGTTGAAGGTGACACCAACAATGAGCAGTTCTTC. Its protein product is CSVEGDTNNEQFF.

V is TRBV11-3 and J is TRBJ2-1; no clear D. The CDR3 runs 14 residues. The germline V gene encodes CDR1 SGHNT and CDR2 YENEEA. V dropped 4 bases and J dropped 12 bases, with 19 bases sitting between them. The CDR3 region is CASSSLAQVNLQFF. The DNA of the CDR3 is TGTGCCAGCAGCTCGTTGGCCCAGGTTAATTTGCAGTTCTTC.

At least ten counts were recorded for this clonotype. The CDR3 DNA follows: TGCAGTGCCCCCGTCTCGGCGGGAGGGTCGTACGAGCAGTACTTC. Translated: CSAPVSAGGSYEQYF. The genes are TRBV20-1 and TRBJ2-7; 9 bases map to TRBD2. There are 15 residues in the CDR3. Unmatched junction bases numbered 13, after V lost 6 bases and J lost 4 bases. CDR1 is DFQATT, CDR2 SNEGSKA, per germline (reference sequence).

Many counts were recorded for this clonotype. CDR3 nucleotides: TGTGCCAGCAGCCAATTGCCCCTAACCGGGACAGGAGTTTTCCACGAGCAGTACTTC. It specifies CASSQLPLTGTGVFHEQYF. This rearrangement joins TRBV3-1 to TRBJ2-7; 8 bases are shared with TRBD1. After removal of 2 bases from V and 5 bases from J, the junction contained 20 bases not matched to a gene. Per germline, CDR1 LGHDT and CDR2 YNNKEL (reference sequence). CDR3 size: 19 residues.

The table lists this clonotype with many counts. V gene TRBV15 combines with J gene TRBJ1-2, with TRBD1 identical over 10 bases. The V gene end was trimmed by 0 bases and the J gene end by 4 bases; junction bases not matched to a gene: 5. Germline loops: CDR1 LNHNV, CDR2 YYDKDF (reference sequence). This CDR3 contains 16 residues. The CDR3 nucleotides are TGTGCCACCAGCAGAGATGGGGACAGGGGCCTCTATGGCTACACCTTC. Translated, it gives CATSRDGDRGLYGYTF.

This clonotype was detected ten times or more. This sequence joins TRBV12-3 or TRBV12-4 and TRBJ2-7; D might be TRBD2 (6 bases). V was shortened by 4 bases and J by 2 bases, with 15 bases between the two germline ends. There are 15 residues in the CDR3. The CDR3: CASSWTGTFAYEQYF. CDR3 sequence (DNA): TGTGCCAGCAGTTGGACCGGGACTTTTGCCTACGAGCAGTACTTC.

This clonotype was picked up many times. V gene TRBV20-1 combines with J gene TRBJ2-3; 8 nucleotides agree with TRBD2. The CDR3 totals 16 residues. Germline lookup yields CDR1 DFQATT and CDR2 SNEGSKA (reference sequence). The trim removed 5 bases at V and 2 bases at J, leaving 12 bases unmatched. CDR3 nucleotides: TGCAGTGCTCCTTCTCTCGCGGGGGGCGTCACAGATACGCAGTATTTT. Its translation: CSAPSLAGGVTDTQYF.

This clonotype has a single count. The rearrangement links TRBV3-1 to TRBJ1-6, with D possibly matching TRBD1 (5 bases). Germline V gene data show CDR1 as LGHDT and CDR2 as YNNKEL (reference sequence). CDR3 size: 15 residues. V was clipped by 4 bases and J by 7 bases, with 14 bases between them. CDR3 DNA: TGTGCCAGCAGCCTCGAGGGACTGACGAATTCACCCCTCCACTTT. It specifies CASSLEGLTNSPLHF.

This clonotype showed up many times. The chain recombines TRBV11-3 with TRBJ1-1, with 10 bases identical to TRBD1. Germline-derived CDR1 and CDR2 are SGHNT and YENEEA. This CDR3 is built from 15 residues. The V gene end was trimmed by 4 bases and the J gene end by 3 bases; junction bases not matched to a gene: 5. DNA of the CDR3: TGTGCCAGCAGCTCCGACAGGGGGCCGTACACTGAAGCTTTCTTT. It yields the protein CASSSDRGPYTEAFF.

The chain links TRBV18 to TRBJ2-5, with TRBD1 as a possible D gene (6 bases). CDR1 KGHSH and CDR2 LQKENI come from the germline V gene. This CDR3 is built from 14 residues. V gave up 2 bases and J gave up 3 bases, with 10 bases separating them. CDR3 sequence (DNA): TGTGCCAGCTCACCAGAACGGACAGAAGAGACCCAGTACTTC. It specifies CASSPERTEETQYF. Full variable domain (rest looked up from reference TRBV18 and TRBJ2-5): NAGVMQNPRHLVRRRGQEARLRCSPMKGHSHVYWYRQLPEEGLKFMVYLQKENIIDESGMPKERFSAEFPKEGPSILRIQQVVRGDSAAYFCASSPERTEETQYFGPGTRLLVL.

This clonotype was counted many times. The chain is built from TRBV5-6 and TRBJ1-4; weak D call: TRBD1 (6 bases). V lost 4 bases and J 1 base, leaving 8 bases between the germline ends. Germline CDR1 SGHDT, CDR2 YYEEEE. The CDR3 is 14 residues long. CDR3 nucleotide sequence: TGTGCCAGCAGCCTAGGGGGAACTAATGAAAAACTGTTTTTT. As protein: CASSLGGTNEKLFF.

This clonotype was detected only a few times. The V gene is TRBV14, the J gene TRBJ2-1; 8 nucleotides line up with TRBD2. The germline gives CDR1 SGHDN, CDR2 FVKESK. J was trimmed by 7 bases and V by 7 bases; bases with no gene match: 9. The length of the CDR3 is 14 residues. CDR3 sequence: CASIPGLAGNEQFF. The CDR3 DNA sequence: TGTGCCAGCATCCCTGGGTTAGCGGGAAATGAGCAGTTCTTC.

This clonotype has ten or more counts. The CDR3 here is CASGLPEEGETQYF. The DNA of the CDR3 is TGTGCTAGTGGTTTGCCGGAGGAAGGGGAGACCCAGTACTTC. The V gene is TRBV12-5, the J gene TRBJ2-5; the D gene is possibly TRBD2 (5 bases). The CDR3 extends over 14 amino acids. Germline V lookup: CDR1 LGHNT, CDR2 FRNRAP. V was cut by 2 bases and J by 5 bases, with 12 bases left in between.

This clonotype turned up a few times. V gene TRBV11-2 combines with J gene TRBJ2-7; TRBD2 aligns across 9 bases. The CDR3 is 17 amino acids. Trimming at V came to 8 bases and at J to 2 bases, leaving 16 bases not matched to a gene. CDR1 is SGHAT and CDR2 is FQNNGV in the germline V gene. The CDR3 DNA is TGTGCCAGCTCACCCTCATTTTCGATAGCGGGGGCCTACGAGCAGTACTTC. Residues: CASSPSFSIAGAYEQYF.

The CDR3 region has the DNA TGTGCCAGCAGGGGGGTCGCCAAACTGGGCTACACCTTC. Translation: CASRGVAKLGYTF. V is TRBV6-2 or TRBV6-3 and J is TRBJ1-2; possible D gene TRBD1, 5 bases. Germline loops: CDR1 MNHEY, CDR2 SVGEGT. V was shortened by 6 bases and J by 8 bases, with 16 bases between the two germline ends. The CDR3 consists of 13 residues.

The chain links TRBV14 to TRBJ2-6; D is perhaps TRBD1 (5 bases). The germline CDR1 and CDR2 sequences are SGHDN and FVKESK. The CDR3 is made up of 17 amino acids. Trimming pared 3 bases from V and 0 bases from J, leaving 12 bases between. The CDR3 is CASSHTRASSGANVLTF. CDR3 sequence (DNA): TGTGCCAGCAGCCACACCAGGGCGAGCTCTGGGGCCAACGTCCTGACTTTC.

This clonotype has ten or more counts. Its ends do not fully match the called genes, so a read error is possible. The chain links TRBV5-6 to TRBJ1-2; possible D gene TRBD1, 6 bases. Germline V gene data show CDR1 as SGHDT and CDR2 as YYEEEE. The CDR3 runs to 16 residues. In DNA form, the CDR3 reads TGTGCCAGCAACTTGGGGTCCCCTGCAGGGGCCTATGGCTACACCTTC. Translating gives CASNLGSPAGAYGYTF.

At least ten counts were recorded for this clonotype. The rearrangement joins TRBV13 to TRBJ1-6; the match to TRBD1 covers 8 bases. With 3 bases clipped from V and 10 bases from J, the junction kept 11 bases outside the gene matches. The CDR3 consists of 16 residues. CDR1 and CDR2 from the germline V gene are PRHDT and FYEKMQ (reference sequence). The DNA for the CDR3 is TGTGCCAGCAGCTTCGCAGGGGGCCTCTTGGGGTCACCCCTCCACTTT. Protein sequence: CASSFAGGLLGSPLHF.

This clonotype has a count of ten or more. The chain uses TRBV28 and TRBJ1-3, with D uncertain. The CDR3 extends over 15 amino acids. The V and J ends lost 8 bases and 0 bases respectively, with 14 bases between them. Germline assignment: CDR1 MDHEN and CDR2 SYDVKM. Written as DNA, the CDR3 is TGTGCCAGCGGGTTGCCAGACCGCTCTGGAAACACCATATATTTT. Protein sequence: CASGLPDRSGNTIYF. Together with reference TRBV28 and TRBJ1-3, the CDR3 gives the full variable domain: DVKVTQSSRYLVKRTGEKVFLECVQDMDHENMFWYRQDPGLGLRLIYFSYDVKMKEKGDIPEGYSVSREKKERFSLILESASTNQTSMYLCASGLPDRSGNTIYFGEGSWLTVV.

The sample holds many counts of this clonotype. This chain uses TRBV11-3 with TRBJ2-7, with TRBD2 matching 8 bases. Germline V gene data show CDR1 as SGHNT and CDR2 as YENEEA. After removal of 1 base from V and 6 bases from J, the junction contained 11 bases not matched to a gene. This CDR3 has 16 amino acids. This CDR3 is CASSLVPAGVSGEQYF. CDR3 coding DNA: TGTGCCAGCAGCTTAGTGCCAGCGGGAGTGTCGGGCGAGCAGTACTTC. The whole variable domain, filled in from reference TRBV11-3 and TRBJ2-7, reads EAGVVQSPRYKIIEKKQPVAFWCNPISGHNTLYWYLQNLGQGPELLIRYENEEAVDDSQLPKDRFSAERLKGVDSTLKIQPAELGDSAVYLCASSLVPAGVSGEQYFGPGTRLTVT.

The table lists this clonotype with many counts. In DNA, the CDR3 is TGTGCCAGCAGTGATAATGACAGCCCAGGGTATTTT. Its translation is CASSDNDSPGYF. This rearrangement joins TRBV28 to TRBJ1-3, with D maybe TRBD1 (5 bases). The germline gives CDR1 MDHEN, CDR2 SYDVKM. CDR3 length: 12 residues. V lost 5 bases and J lost 16, with 18 bases in between. Filled out from reference TRBV28 and TRBJ1-3, the complete variable domain reads DVKVTQSSRYLVKRTGEKVFLECVQDMDHENMFWYRQDPGLGLRLIYFSYDVKMKEKGDIPEGYSVSREKKERFSLILESASTNQTSMYLCASSDNDSPGYFGEGSWLTVV.

This clonotype was counted a few times. The chain carries TRBV9 and TRBJ2-1; 7 bases align to TRBD2. Trimming removed 2 bases from V and 7 bases from J; junction bases left unmatched: 9. The germline gives CDR1 SGDLS, CDR2 YYNGEE. The CDR3 covers 15 residues. The CDR3 DNA is TGTGCCAGCAGCGTCGGGCGGGAGTACTCGAATGAGCAGTTCTTC. Translating gives CASSVGREYSNEQFF.

This CDR3 is CASSPPQGAGIQYF. CDR3 nucleotides: TGTGCCAGCTCACCACCGCAGGGGGCAGGCATTCAGTACTTC. The V call is TRBV18, the J call TRBJ2-4; TRBD1 aligns across 8 bases. The CDR3 is made up of 14 amino acids. J lost 9 bases, V lost 0 bases, and 4 bases had no gene match. Per germline, CDR1 KGHSH and CDR2 LQKENI. Full variable domain (missing parts from reference TRBV18 and TRBJ2-4): NAGVMQNPRHLVRRRGQEARLRCSPMKGHSHVYWYRQLPEEGLKFMVYLQKENIIDESGMPKERFSAEFPKEGPSILRIQQVVRGDSAAYFCASSPPQGAGIQYFGAGTRLSVL.

The sample holds many counts of this clonotype. The gene calls are TRBV11-2 and TRBJ1-3; 7 bases line up with TRBD1. Germline V gene lookup returns CDR1 SGHAT and CDR2 FQNNGV. V was clipped by 5 bases and J by 2 bases; unmatched bases: 9. This CDR3 comprises 16 residues. CDR3 DNA sequence: TGTGCCAGCAGCGCAAATCCTACAGGGGCTGGAAACACCATATATTTT. Encoded protein: CASSANPTGAGNTIYF.

At least ten counts were recorded for this clonotype. The chain is built from TRBV12-3 or TRBV12-4 and TRBJ2-1; no definite D call. The germline V and J ends were trimmed by 3 bases and 0 bases, with 9 bases remaining between them. This CDR3 contains 15 residues. CDR3 residues: CASSLTEDSYNEQFF. CDR3 bases: TGTGCCAGCAGTTTGACGGAAGACTCCTACAATGAGCAGTTCTTC.

This clonotype was detected ten times or more. The chain couples TRBV12-3 or TRBV12-4 to TRBJ1-2, with TRBD1 identical over 9 bases. The CDR3 is 15 residues long. The junction had 6 bases not matched to a gene; V was cut back by 2 bases and J by 5 bases. The CDR3 spells CASSLRGQGYYGYTF. The CDR3 nucleotides are TGTGCCAGCAGTTTAAGGGGACAGGGATATTATGGCTACACCTTC.

The CDR3 sequence: CAWSNYYGYTF. The CDR3 DNA reads as TGTGCCTGGAGTAATTACTATGGCTACACCTTC. V gene TRBV30 combines with J gene TRBJ1-2; D uncertain. V lost 2 bases, J lost 3 bases, and 4 bases lay in between. This CDR3 has 11 residues. Per the germline V gene, CDR1 is GTSNPN and CDR2 is SVGIG (reference sequence).

This clonotype was counted many times. The chain couples TRBV7-2 to TRBJ2-1; no firm D call. The V gene lost 7 bases and the J gene lost 0 bases, with 7 bases spanning the gap. Germline V CDR1 and CDR2: SGHTA, FQGNSA. The CDR3 totals 13 residues. CDR3 residues: CASIESSYNEQFF. CDR3 nucleotide sequence: TGTGCCAGCATCGAGAGCTCCTACAATGAGCAGTTCTTC. Full variable domain (remainder filled in from reference TRBV7-2 and TRBJ2-1): GAGVSQSPSNKVTEKGKDVELRCDPISGHTALYWYRQSLGQGLEFLIYFQGNSAPDKSGLPSDRFSAERTGGSVSTLTIQRTQQEDSAVYLCASIESSYNEQFFGPGTRLTVL.

The table lists this clonotype with many counts. The rearrangement links TRBV2 to TRBJ2-3, with 12 bases identical to TRBD2. This CDR3 region has 16 residues. Germline V lookup: CDR1 SNHLY, CDR2 FYNNEI. The ends lost 7 bases at V and 5 bases at J; junction bases unmatched: 10. The CDR3 spells CASKLLAGGLGDTQYF. For the CDR3, the DNA is TGTGCCAGCAAGCTACTAGCGGGAGGTCTGGGAGATACGCAGTATTTT.